This TCR beta chain was captured in a study of shared clonotypes between healthy human individuals. Points from the study as a whole: Roughly 5% of naive CD4 clonotypes were shared across a few donors.

Generated by immunoSEQ multiplex PCR, the TCRdb table keeps only in-frame clones and is missing some. The data hold around 180,000 clones, with 85% to 95% observed a single time. Details on this clone: Its matching antigen is unknown.

CDR1 and CDR2 from the germline V gene are MDHEN and SYDVKM. The CDR3 loop spans 13 amino acids. V gave up 7 bases and J gave up 7 bases, with 17 bases separating them. Sequencing input: naive CD4+ T cells sorted from blood. The subset: CD45RA+ positively selected. The receptor was isolated from a woman between 25 and 40 years old in good health. The chain links TRBV28 to TRBJ2-7; no definite D call. This CDR3 reads CASTWPNSGEQYF. The CDR3 DNA sequence: TGTGCCAGCACCTGGCCTAACTCTGGGGAGCAGTACTTC. Based on the CDR3 plus reference TRBV28 and TRBJ2-7, the full variable domain is DVKVTQSSRYLVKRTGEKVFLECVQDMDHENMFWYRQDPGLGLRLIYFSYDVKMKEKGDIPEGYSVSREKKERFSLILESASTNQTSMYLCASTWPNSGEQYFGPGTRLTVT.